The 8 T cell receptor beta chains below all came from one sample that was sequenced in a study of Tregs in tolerant kidney transplant recipients. Here immunoSEQ multiplex PCR was the method, and the copy in TCRdb shows in-frame clones only, minus some. The repertoire consists of approximately 30,000 clones, with 82% occurring once and the leading ten covering 2% to 2.5%. The antigens these receptors bind are not known. The sequenced sample was Tregs from blood cultured with allogeneic cells. The receptors stem from a human donor in good health.

This clone came up once. The genes are TRBV7-3 and TRBJ2-1, with 8 bases identical to TRBD2. Germline V CDR1 and CDR2: SGHTA, FQGTGA. This CDR3 comprises 15 residues. After removal of 0 bases from V and 6 bases from J, the junction contained 4 bases not matched to a gene. Written as DNA, the CDR3 is TGTGCCAGCAGCTTAACTAGCCTAGCGGGCAATGAGCAGTTCTTC. Translated, it gives CASSLTSLAGNEQFF.

V and J are TRBV4-2 and TRBJ1-4, with 8 bases aligning to TRBD1. J lost 8 bases, V lost 6 bases, and 8 bases had no gene match. CDR3 length: 14 amino acids. Germline V gene data show CDR1 as LGHNA and CDR2 as YNFKEQ. As DNA, the CDR3 is TGTGCCAGCAGTTTGACAGGGGAGGGCGAAAAACTGTTTTTT. Encoded protein: CASSLTGEGEKLFF.

The rearrangement uses TRBV11-3 and TRBJ2-3; D call uncertain. V was cut by 4 bases and J by 2 bases, with 4 bases left in between. The CDR3 covers 12 residues. Germline CDR1 SGHNT, CDR2 YENEEA. The DNA of the CDR3 is TGTGCCAGCAGCTCGCTCACAGATACGCAGTATTTT. This sequence encodes CASSSLTDTQYF.

This clone was seen a single time. CDR3: CASSLFRNSPLHF. CDR3 coding DNA: TGTGCCAGCAGCTTATTTAGAAATTCACCCCTCCACTTT. The chain combines TRBV7-2 with TRBJ1-6; no firm D call. Germline CDR1 reads SGHTA; CDR2 reads FQGNSA. V lost 2 bases to trimming and J lost 7 bases, with 6 bases between them. There are 13 residues in the CDR3.

The genes are TRBV4-3 and TRBJ1-6, with a tentative D call TRBD1 (5 bases). With 0 bases removed from V and 13 bases from J, the gap between germline ends came to 10 bases. Germline V gene data show CDR1 as LGHNA and CDR2 as YSLEER. The CDR3 spans 13 residues. CDR3 sequence reads: CASSQDWGDPLHF. The CDR3 DNA follows: TGCGCCAGCAGCCAAGACTGGGGGGATCCCCTCCACTTT.

The rearrangement links TRBV2 to TRBJ2-1; D possibly corresponds to TRBD2 (6 bases). V was pared by 11 bases and J by 9 bases, with 17 bases between. Looked up from germline, CDR1 is SNHLY and CDR2 is FYNNEI. This CDR3 contains 12 residues. The CDR3 DNA is TGTGCCGGCCGTGGGAGGAGGATTGAGCAGTTCTTC. Encoded protein: CAGRGRRIEQFF.

This clone appeared a single time. The V call is TRBV15, the J call TRBJ2-1; 16 nucleotides line up with TRBD2. Germline CDR1 reads LNHNV; CDR2 reads YYDKDF (reference sequence). J lost 9 bases, V lost 6 bases, and 2 bases had no gene match. CDR3 length equals 14 residues. CDR3 in amino acids: CATRGTSGRGEQFF. The DNA of the CDR3 is TGTGCCACCAGAGGGACTAGCGGGAGGGGTGAGCAGTTCTTC.

This chain links TRBV30 with TRBJ2-5; 16 bases match TRBD2. Per the germline V gene, CDR1 is GTSNPN and CDR2 is SVGIG (reference sequence). Trimming at V came to 3 bases and at J to 5 bases, leaving 9 bases not matched to a gene. The CDR3 has 17 residues. The CDR3 sequence is CAWRSGLAGGPVETQYF. The CDR3 DNA is TGTGCCTGGAGGTCGGGACTAGCGGGAGGGCCGGTGGAGACCCAGTACTTC. Using reference TRBV30 and TRBJ2-5 for the parts outside the CDR3, the full variable domain is SQTIHQWPATLVQPVGSPLSLECTVEGTSNPNLYWYRQAAGRGLQLLFYSVGIGQISSEVPQNLSASRPQDRQFILSSKKLLLSDSGFYLCAWRSGLAGGPVETQYFGPGTRLLVL.